This TCR beta chain is from a study of blood T cell repertoires in COVID-19. The overall study: Both acute and convalescent COVID-19 samples were obtained from the United States, Italy and Spain.

This clone was recorded once. TCRdb's copy holds only in-frame clones and misses some; the assay was immunoSEQ multiplex PCR. This table has about 160,000 clones, 87% appearing once. V was trimmed by 7 bases and J by 3 bases, leaving 15 bases between them. This CDR3 has 14 residues. Germline lookup yields CDR1 LNHDA and CDR2 SQIVND (reference sequence). Sample: peripheral blood. V gene TRBV19 combines with J gene TRBJ1-1; no firm D call. The origin of this receptor is a woman between 55 and 75 years old with active or convalescent COVID-19. CDR3 protein: CASTAIPLYTEAFF. CDR3 bases: TGTGCCAGTACCGCGATACCCTTATACACTGAAGCTTTCTTT.